The present entry profiles one T cell receptor beta chain with its context. Other DNA sequences within the sample encode an identical CDR3. The PCR made use of 60 Vbeta and 13 Jbeta primers. Sequenced by immunoSEQ multiplex PCR; TCRdb stores in-frame clones only, minus some. The repertoire includes approximately 210,000 clones, around four fifths of them detected once, and roughly 10% sits in the top ten. The data derive from a study of cytomegalovirus exposure and HLA in healthy donors. CDR1 SGHRS and CDR2 YFSETQ come from the germline V gene. V lost 0 bases to trimming and J lost 6 bases, with 11 bases between them. This CDR3 comprises 14 residues.

This chain joins TRBV5-1 and TRBJ2-3; D remains unclear. This TCR was recovered from a woman in her 50s in good health and CMV-seropositive. Sequences were obtained from PBMCs. CDR3 residues: CASSLASVEDTQYF. CDR3 DNA: TGCGCCAGCAGCTTGGCCTCGGTCGAGGATACGCAGTATTTT.